This T cell receptor beta chain originates from a study of cytomegalovirus exposure and HLA in healthy donors. General study points: Sequencing likely generated an artifact that appeared as a cluster of highly shared sequence variants. Later analysis identified a missense DCLRE1C variant that was linked to TCR beta V- and J-gene trimming.

Vbeta (60) and Jbeta (13) primers were used in the PCR. This table comes from immunoSEQ multiplex PCR, and its TCRdb copy is limited to in-frame clones, with some not included. Here the sample spans 80,000 to 95,000 clones, 75% to 85% being singletons. As to this clone: The target antigen is unknown.

The V gene's germline CDR1 is MDHEN and CDR2 SYDVKM. This CDR3 region has 13 residues. The V and J ends lost 11 bases and 7 bases respectively, with 15 bases between them. The genes are TRBV28 and TRBJ1-6, with D possibly TRBD1 on 5 matching bases. The sequence came from a woman younger than 45 in good health and CMV-seronegative. Input material: PBMCs. The CDR3 is CAGRNQGNSPLHF. In nucleotides, the CDR3 is TGTGCCGGAAGGAATCAGGGAAATTCACCCCTCCACTTT.